The 8 T cell receptor beta chains given below trace back to one sample, sequenced in a study of T-cell memory formation after mild COVID-19. TCRdb re-analysed the 5' RACE reads in MiXCR, keeping a single row per CDR3 protein. Of roughly 160,000 distinct CDR3 sequences in the sample, approximately 12% were seen once. Sequences were obtained from PBMCs or a T cell subset sorted from them (not recorded which). All receptors come from a man aged 18 to 29 who had mild COVID-19 (a few samples of this study predate the infection). Cell type and time point are not known.

There are a few counts of this clonotype. The chain links TRBV6-1 to TRBJ2-5; 11 bases fit TRBD2. This CDR3 comprises 15 residues. Germline CDR1 MNHNS, CDR2 SASEGT. Germline trimming cut 1 base from V and 4 bases from J; bases unmatched to any gene: 2. This CDR3 is CASSEGGTSGETQYF. In DNA form, the CDR3 reads TGTGCCAGCAGTGAAGGAGGGACTAGCGGAGAGACCCAGTACTTC.

The CDR3 bases are TGTGCCAGCAGCTTTTCTGGGACCGGTCAGCCCCAGCATTTT. Translation: CASSFSGTGQPQHF. The chain couples TRBV7-2 to TRBJ1-5; TRBD1 might be the D (5 bases). Between the trimmed V and J ends, which lost 3 bases and 6 bases, there was a span of 12 bases. The germline V gene encodes CDR1 SGHTA and CDR2 FQGNSA. There are 14 residues in the CDR3.

V and J are TRBV4-2 and TRBJ2-1; perhaps D is TRBD1 or TRBD2 (6 bases each). CDR1 is LGHNA and CDR2 is YNFKEQ in the germline V gene. With 1 base removed from V and 2 bases from J, the gap between germline ends came to 12 bases. The CDR3 contains 16 residues. This CDR3 is CASSQVKGGTYNEQFF. In DNA, the CDR3 is TGTGCCAGCAGCCAAGTAAAGGGGGGTACCTACAATGAGCAGTTCTTC.

This clonotype was picked up many times. The chain is built from TRBV6-5 and TRBJ1-1; D possibly corresponds to TRBD1 (6 bases). The CDR3 has 12 amino acids. Trimming took 6 bases from V and 4 from J, leaving 9 bases between them. Germline V gene data show CDR1 as MNHEY and CDR2 as SVGAGI. CDR3 sequence reads: CASRRGATEAFF. The DNA of the CDR3 is TGTGCCAGCAGAAGGGGGGCCACTGAAGCTTTCTTT.

This chain links TRBV10-3 with TRBJ2-2, with 8 bases identical to TRBD1. The CDR3 consists of 14 residues. Germline V gives CDR1 ENHRY, CDR2 SYGVKD. Unmatched junction bases numbered 4, after V lost 8 bases and J lost 2 bases. CDR3 nucleotides: TGTGCCATCGAGGGACAGGTTAACACCGGGGAGCTGTTTTTT. It is translated as CAIEGQVNTGELFF.

This clonotype was detected a few times. V gene TRBV4-2 combines with J gene TRBJ2-5; 9 bases map to TRBD2. The trim removed 1 base at V and 2 bases at J, leaving 2 bases unmatched. Germline V lookup: CDR1 LGHNA, CDR2 YNFKEQ. The CDR3 loop spans 15 amino acids. CDR3 nucleotide sequence: TGTGCCAGCAGCCAAGGGGCGGGGGGGCAAGAGACCCAGTACTTC. It translates to CASSQGAGGQETQYF.

The genes are TRBV7-6 and TRBJ2-1, with a weak D call TRBD2 (6 bases). The germline V gene encodes CDR1 SGHVS and CDR2 FNYEAQ. The CDR3 sequence is 17 residues long. The V and J ends lost 5 bases and 0 bases respectively, with 17 bases between them. CDR3 sequence reads: CASSPSIGGRSYNEQFF. The DNA of the CDR3 is TGTGCCAGCAGCCCCTCCATCGGGGGACGCTCCTACAATGAGCAGTTCTTC. The full variable domain, completed using reference TRBV7-6 and TRBJ2-1, is GAGVSQSPRYKVTKRGQDVALRCDPISGHVSLYWYRQALGQGPEFLTYFNYEAQQDKSGLPNDRFSAERPEGSISTLTIQRTEQRDSAMYRCASSPSIGGRSYNEQFFGPGTRLTVL.

The V gene is TRBV19, the J gene TRBJ2-3; TRBD2 matches at 9 bases. V trimming: 8 bases; J trimming: 4 bases; junction bases outside the gene matches: 10. The CDR3 runs to 15 residues. Looked up from germline, CDR1 is LNHDA and CDR2 is SQIVND (reference sequence). The CDR3 region is CASGGGGAFPDTQYF. The DNA for the CDR3 is TGTGCCAGTGGGGGCGGGGGGGCCTTCCCAGATACGCAGTATTTT.